These T cell receptor beta chains were read from a single sample in a study of OX40 agonist ivuxolimab in advanced cancers. Produced via immunoSEQ multiplex PCR; TCRdb's table is partial and in-frame only. The sample has 65,000 to 80,000 clones; 91% are singletons. The sequencing here drew on CD4+ or CD8+ T cells sorted from blood, taken in a trial of the OX40 agonist ivuxolimab. Source of these receptors: an adult with an advanced solid tumor such as melanoma, head and neck, liver or kidney cancer. Both conserved end residues are part of each CDR3. Fields, in order: J gene, V gene, clone size, D gene, CDR3 DNA, CDR3 protein. D genes are given only for firm matches. The listing skips clone size in some rows; elsewhere it reads once, few, many or a size class.

TRBJ2-3 TRBV9 - TRBD2 TGTGCCAGCAGCGTATACCCTTCCAAGACTAGCGGGACCACAGATACGCAGTATTTT CASSVYPSKTSGTTDTQYF
TRBJ2-2 TRBV27 - TRBD1 TGTGCCAGCAGTTTATCCACCGGGGGACAGGCCAAAGTGGGGGAGCTGTTTTTT CASSLSTGGQAKVGELFF
TRBJ2-3 TRBV11-3 few TRBD2 TGTGCCAGCAGCGGGACTAGCAGCACAGATACGCAGTATTTT CASSGTSSTDTQYF
TRBJ1-3 TRBV9 once - TGTGCCAGCAGCGTAGACGGGGGAAACACCATATATTTT CASSVDGGNTIYF
TRBJ2-1 TRBV7-8 - TRBD2 TGTGCCAGCAGCCAAATTCAGGGACTAGCGGGAGGCACTGAGCAGTTCTTC CASSQIQGLAGGTEQFF
TRBJ2-6 TRBV6-5 - - TGTGCCAGCAGTTACGTGGGGGCTGGGGCCAACGTCCTGACTTTC CASSYVGAGANVLTF
TRBJ2-1 TRBV27 - TRBD2 TGTGCCAGCCTGGGACTAGCGGGAAGGAATGAGCAGTTCTTC CASLGLAGRNEQFF
TRBJ1-5 TRBV4-1 - - TGCGCCAGCAGCCAAGTTTCACAGTCCAATCAGCCCCAGCATTTT CASSQVSQSNQPQHF
TRBJ2-2 TRBV9 - - TGTGCCAGCAGCGTAGCGCCAGACGCGAACACCGGGGAGCTGTTTTTT CASSVAPDANTGELFF
TRBJ1-1 TRBV5-1 - TRBD1 TGCGCCAGCAGCACCGGACAGGTGAACACTGAAGCTTTCTTT CASSTGQVNTEAFF
TRBJ2-2 TRBV6-5 - - TGTGCCAGCAGACTTACAAGCGCCGGGGAGCTGTTTTTT CASRLTSAGELFF
TRBJ2-7 TRBV7-9 - TRBD2 TGTGCCAGCAGCTTATCGACTAGCGGTAACTCCTACGAGCAGTACTTC CASSLSTSGNSYEQYF
TRBJ1-1 TRBV19 - - TGTGCCAGTAGTATTACGAGGGGTGGGAACACTGAAGCTTTCTTT CASSITRGGNTEAFF
TRBJ2-5 TRBV4-1 - - TGCGCCAGCAGCCAACCAAGAGAGACCCAGTACTTC CASSQPRETQYF
TRBJ2-1 TRBV10-1 - TRBD1 TGCGCCAGCAGTGAGTCAGGACAGGGGAACAATGAGCAGTTCTTC CASSESGQGNNEQFF
TRBJ2-7 TRBV29-1 - - TGCAGCGTTGTATCGCGAGCGAGAGGGGAGCAGTACTTC CSVVSRARGEQYF
TRBJ1-3 TRBV9 - - TGTGCCAGCAGCGGGTCGGGGTCCGGAAACACCATATATTTT CASSGSGSGNTIYF
TRBJ1-3 TRBV2 - TRBD1 TGTGCCAGCAGTGAAGCGCTGCGACAGGGATCCGGAAACACCATATATTTT CASSEALRQGSGNTIYF
TRBJ1-1 TRBV5-5 - - TGTGCCAGCAGCTTGGCAGGGATCCCTGAAGCTTTCTTT CASSLAGIPEAFF
TRBJ1-3 TRBV2 - - TGTGCCAGCAGTGAATCCGGGGTTCTACGAAACACCATATATTTT CASSESGVLRNTIYF
TRBJ1-4 TRBV18 - TRBD1 TGTGCCAGCTCACCCCCTCGACAGGGCTCTCCTGAAAAACTGTTTTTT CASSPPRQGSPEKLFF
TRBJ2-5 TRBV6-6 - - TGTGCCAGCAGTTACAGGGCGGAAGAGACCCAGTACTTC CASSYRAEETQYF
TRBJ1-1 TRBV6-1 - - TGTGCCATCAGTGAGATTTCGACCAAAATCACCACTGAAGCTTTCTTT CAISEISTKITTEAFF